This passage covers 24 T cell receptor beta chains from one sample sequenced in a study of shared clonotypes between healthy human individuals. Clones were sequenced by immunoSEQ multiplex PCR, and TCRdb holds only the in-frame ones, with some missing. The sample has about 2.4 million clones, more than 90% seen once. The material sequenced was naive CD4+ T cells sorted from blood. As for subset: CD45RA+ positively selected. The origin of the receptors is a man between 18 and 29 years old in good health.

This sequence joins TRBV19 and TRBJ2-1; 8 bases line up with TRBD1. The CDR3 is 16 residues long. Germline assignment: CDR1 LNHDA and CDR2 SQIVND (reference sequence). J was trimmed by 8 bases and V by 5 bases; bases with no gene match: 14. For the CDR3, the DNA is TGTGCCAGTAGTGCCTACTTTCTGACAGGGGTCGATGAGCAGTTCTTC. Its translation is CASSAYFLTGVDEQFF.

This clone was counted once. V usage is TRBV5-1 and J usage is TRBJ1-6; unclear D gene. The CDR3 runs to 16 residues. CDR1 SGHRS and CDR2 YFSETQ come from the germline V gene. V lost 0 bases and J lost 0, with 7 bases in between. This chain's CDR3 is CASSLGQDSYNSPLHF. As DNA, the CDR3 is TGCGCCAGCAGCTTGGGGCAGGACTCCTATAATTCACCCCTCCACTTT.

This clone was counted once. CDR3 loop: CASSIDVYTGGASNTEAFF. The DNA of the CDR3 is TGTGCCAGTAGTATAGATGTATATACAGGGGGCGCATCGAACACTGAAGCTTTCTTT. This chain connects TRBV19 to TRBJ1-1; 9 bases fit TRBD1. The CDR3 runs 19 residues. Germline V gene data show CDR1 as LNHDA and CDR2 as SQIVND (reference sequence). Trimming cost V 0 bases and J 1 base; bases outside gene matches: 12.

DNA of the CDR3: TGCAGCGTGGGGCGGGGGCATACTGAAGCTTTCTTT. This gives the protein CSVGRGHTEAFF. This chain connects TRBV29-1 to TRBJ1-1, with a weak D call TRBD1 (6 bases). Germline V gives CDR1 SQVTM, CDR2 ANQGSEA. The CDR3 loop spans 12 amino acids. The germline V and J ends were trimmed by 6 bases and 5 bases, with 13 bases remaining between them.

The rearrangement uses TRBV25-1 and TRBJ2-6, with 8 bases aligning to TRBD1. The CDR3 is 14 amino acids. V lost 7 bases, J lost 1 base, and 0 bases stayed unmatched. Per germline, CDR1 MGHDK and CDR2 SYGVNS. The DNA of the CDR3 is TGTGCCAGCAACAGGGGGTCTGGGGCCAACGTCCTGACTTTC. This gives the protein CASNRGSGANVLTF.

About this clone itself: Distinct nucleotide sequences in the sample also encode this CDR3. The chain uses TRBV5-1 and TRBJ1-1, with a weak D call TRBD1 (5 bases). The CDR3 sequence is 15 residues long. Trimming removed 0 bases from V and 1 base from J, with 10 bases in between. Looked up from germline, CDR1 is SGHRS and CDR2 is YFSETQ. CDR3 protein: CASSLEQGANTEAFF. CDR3 in DNA: TGCGCCAGCAGCTTGGAGCAGGGCGCGAACACTGAAGCTTTCTTT.

The V call is TRBV6-1, the J call TRBJ2-3; TRBD1 matches 7 bases. V was clipped by 5 bases and J by 0 bases; unmatched bases: 2. The CDR3 totals 14 residues. CDR1 is MNHNS and CDR2 is SASEGT in the germline V gene. CDR3 sequence: CASSRDSSTDTQYF. The CDR3 region has the DNA TGTGCCAGCAGTAGGGACAGCAGCACAGATACGCAGTATTTT.

The genes are TRBV6-4 and TRBJ2-7, with 14 bases aligning to TRBD2. The CDR3 contains 18 residues. Looked up from germline, CDR1 is MRHNA and CDR2 is SNTAGT. Trimming cost V 5 bases and J 3 bases; bases outside gene matches: 12. The CDR3 loop is CASSPGLAGVGIFYEQYF. CDR3 sequence (DNA): TGTGCCAGCAGTCCGGGACTAGCGGGAGTTGGGATATTCTACGAGCAGTACTTC.

This clone was found once. CDR3 DNA sequence: TGTGCCAGCAGTGAGGGTAGCGGGAGCTCCTACAATGAGCAGTTCTTC. Translated: CASSEGSGSSYNEQFF. The rearrangement links TRBV2 to TRBJ2-1, with 9 positions matching TRBD2. The CDR3 totals 16 residues. The V gene end was trimmed by 3 bases and the J gene end by 0 bases; junction bases not matched to a gene: 3. Per the germline V gene, CDR1 is SNHLY and CDR2 is FYNNEI.

The V call is TRBV18, the J call TRBJ2-3; D gene ambiguous. V lost 5 bases and J 0 bases, leaving 12 bases between the germline ends. Germline loops: CDR1 KGHSH, CDR2 LQKENI. This CDR3 region has 15 residues. CDR3 coding DNA: TGTGCCAGCTCATCTTATCAATCTAGCACAGATACGCAGTATTTT. Protein sequence: CASSSYQSSTDTQYF.

V is TRBV7-2 and J is TRBJ2-7, with 9 positions matching TRBD1. CDR3 length: 13 residues. Germline V CDR1 and CDR2: SGHTA, FQGNSA. The V segment lost 6 bases and the J segment 6 bases; nucleotides outside the gene matches: 6. CDR3 DNA sequence: TGTGCCAGCAGAGGTACAGGGGGCGCCGAGCAGTACTTC. Encoded protein: CASRGTGGAEQYF.

Here the CDR3 reads CASSPRGSGANVLTF. The CDR3 nucleotides are TGCGCCAGCAGCCCCCGTGGCTCTGGGGCCAACGTCCTGACTTTC. The chain is built from TRBV4-3 and TRBJ2-6; D gene unclear. The V end was cut by 4 bases, the J end by 0 bases, with 7 bases between. Germline values: CDR1 LGHNA, CDR2 YSLEER. The CDR3 length is 15 residues.

The V and J genes are TRBV21-1 and TRBJ1-3; no DNA check was done on the table's D call, TRBD1. TRBV21-1 is reported as a pseudogene. The CDR3 is made up of 17 amino acids. The CDR3 here is CASSKLRDRGTGNTIYF. As DNA, the CDR3 is TGTGCCAGCAGCAAACTGAGAGACAGGGGAACGGGAAACACCATATATTTT.

This clone has only a few counts. The V and J genes are TRBV6-6 and TRBJ1-5; a possible D gene is TRBD1 (6 bases). Germline lookup yields CDR1 MNHNY and CDR2 SVGAGI (reference sequence). CDR3 length equals 15 residues. V was trimmed by 7 bases and J by 0 bases, leaving 13 bases between them. CDR3 sequence (DNA): TGTGCCAGCACCCCTAGGGGGGATAGCAATCAGCCCCAGCATTTT. Translated: CASTPRGDSNQPQHF.

The gene calls are TRBV28 and TRBJ2-2, with TRBD2 matching over 9 bases. This CDR3 has 14 amino acids. The J segment lost 4 bases and the V segment lost 7 bases, leaving 4 bases of the junction unmatched. CDR1 and CDR2 from the germline V gene are MDHEN and SYDVKM. The CDR3 sequence is CASNSGGTTGELFF. In DNA, the CDR3 is TGTGCCAGCAATAGCGGGGGAACCACCGGGGAGCTGTTTTTT. Complete variable domain (other parts from reference TRBV28 and TRBJ2-2): DVKVTQSSRYLVKRTGEKVFLECVQDMDHENMFWYRQDPGLGLRLIYFSYDVKMKEKGDIPEGYSVSREKKERFSLILESASTNQTSMYLCASNSGGTTGELFFGEGSRLTVL.

The chain has TRBV7-2 and TRBJ2-5, with 12 bases aligning to TRBD2. Looked up from germline, CDR1 is SGHTA and CDR2 is FQGNSA. The length of the CDR3 is 17 residues. J was trimmed by 8 bases and V by 7 bases; bases with no gene match: 17. CDR3 in DNA: TGTGCCAGCAATCCCGGACTAGCGGGATGGGGTCTGGAAACCCAGTACTTC. It specifies CASNPGLAGWGLETQYF.

DNA of the CDR3: TGTGCCAGCAGTCGGACTAGCGGGAGTAAGGCAGATACGCAGTATTTT. This gives the protein CASSRTSGSKADTQYF. The chain has TRBV27 and TRBJ2-3; 13 positions match TRBD2. Unmatched junction bases numbered 6, after V lost 5 bases and J lost 4 bases. Germline CDR1 reads MNHEY; CDR2 reads SMNVEV (reference sequence). The CDR3 loop spans 16 amino acids.

The rearrangement links TRBV5-1 to TRBJ2-5; tentatively, D is TRBD1 or TRBD2 (5 bases each). V lost 2 bases, J lost 2 bases, and 13 bases lay in between. Looked up from germline, CDR1 is SGHRS and CDR2 is YFSETQ. This CDR3 is built from 15 residues. CDR3 sequence: CASSFEGSGQETQYF. The DNA for the CDR3 is TGCGCCAGCAGCTTCGAGGGGAGCGGTCAAGAGACCCAGTACTTC.

The rearrangement links TRBV7-2 to TRBJ2-7, with D uncertain. Germline CDR1 reads SGHTA; CDR2 reads FQGNSA. Trimming left V 1 base short and J 4 bases short, with 14 bases between. This CDR3 has 15 residues. The CDR3: CASSLEPHAPYEQYF. DNA for the CDR3: TGTGCCAGCAGCTTAGAACCCCATGCGCCGTACGAGCAGTACTTC.

Points on this clone: A read error may produce the germline difference seen at one junction end. The V call is TRBV7-7, the J call TRBJ2-2; 12 bases agree with TRBD1. The CDR3 has 17 residues. Germline V CDR1 and CDR2: SSHAT, FNYEAQ (reference sequence). CDR3 amino acids: CASSPPPGQGASGELFF. DNA of the CDR3: TGTGCTAGCAGCCCCCCGCCGGGACAGGGGGCATCCGGGGAGCTGTTTTTT.

This sequence joins TRBV7-2 and TRBJ1-3; D might be TRBD1 (5 bases). Deletions cut 4 bases from V and 2 bases from J, with 9 bases between. The CDR3 loop spans 14 amino acids. Germline CDR1 and CDR2: SGHTA and FQGNSA. CDR3 sequence: CASSYWGTGNTIYF. CDR3 DNA sequence: TGTGCCAGCAGCTATTGGGGGACTGGAAACACCATATATTTT.

With respect to this clone: This same CDR3 is encoded by further DNA sequences in the sample. This chain joins TRBV19 and TRBJ2-5; 7 bases map to TRBD1. Germline CDR1 and CDR2: LNHDA and SQIVND (reference sequence). The CDR3 totals 11 residues. DNA of the CDR3: TGTGCGACAGGGTCCCAAGAGACCCAGTACTTC. Amino acid sequence: CATGSQETQYF.

The rearrangement links TRBV11-2 to TRBJ1-4; D perhaps matches TRBD1 (5 bases). Looked up from germline, CDR1 is SGHAT and CDR2 is FQNNGV. The V end lost 5 bases, the J end lost 16 bases, and 20 bases lay between the germline ends. There are 13 residues in the CDR3. The CDR3: CASSTGGGTLPFF. The CDR3 DNA follows: TGTGCCAGCAGCACTGGGGGGGGGACGCTCCCGTTTTTT.

The chain carries TRBV5-1 and TRBJ2-4; 8 bases map to TRBD1. Trimming removed 4 bases from V and 13 bases from J; junction bases left unmatched: 10. CDR1 SGHRS and CDR2 YFSETQ come from the germline V gene. The CDR3 contains 13 residues. Written as DNA, the CDR3 is TGCGCCAGCAGCCTACAGGGGACAGGACCACAGTACTTC. Its protein product is CASSLQGTGPQYF. Full variable domain (remainder filled in from reference TRBV5-1 and TRBJ2-4): KAGVTQTPRYLIKTRGQQVTLSCSPISGHRSVSWYQQTPGQGLQFLFEYFSETQRNKGNFPGRFSGRQFSNSRSEMNVSTLELGDSALYLCASSLQGTGPQYFGAGTRLSVL.